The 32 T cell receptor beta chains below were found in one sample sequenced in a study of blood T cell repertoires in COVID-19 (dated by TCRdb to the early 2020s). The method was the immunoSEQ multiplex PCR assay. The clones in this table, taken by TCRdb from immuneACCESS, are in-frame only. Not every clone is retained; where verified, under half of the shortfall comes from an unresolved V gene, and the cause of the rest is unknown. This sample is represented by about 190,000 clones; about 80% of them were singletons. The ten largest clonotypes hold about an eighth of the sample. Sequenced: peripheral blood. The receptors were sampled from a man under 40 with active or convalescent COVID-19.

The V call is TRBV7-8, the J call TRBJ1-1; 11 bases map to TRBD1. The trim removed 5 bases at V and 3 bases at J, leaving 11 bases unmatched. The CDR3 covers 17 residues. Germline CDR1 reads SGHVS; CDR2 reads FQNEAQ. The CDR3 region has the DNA TGTGCCAGCAGCCCCCGCGGACAGGGGGCGGGAGACACTGAAGCTTTCTTT. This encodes CASSPRGQGAGDTEAFF.

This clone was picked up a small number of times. As DNA, the CDR3 is TGTGCCACCAGTGATTTGGGGGGGAGAGAGCAGTACTTC. This sequence encodes CATSDLGGREQYF. The chain couples TRBV24-1 to TRBJ2-7; maybe TRBD2 (6 bases). The germline gives CDR1 KGHDR, CDR2 SFDVKD. This CDR3 is built from 13 residues. V lost 0 bases and J lost 7, with 9 bases in between.

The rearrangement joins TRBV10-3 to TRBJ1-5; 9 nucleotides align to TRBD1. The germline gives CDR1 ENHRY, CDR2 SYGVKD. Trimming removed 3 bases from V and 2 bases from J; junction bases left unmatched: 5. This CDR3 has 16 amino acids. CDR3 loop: CAISDPRTGGNQPQHF. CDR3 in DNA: TGTGCCATCAGTGACCCTCGGACAGGGGGCAATCAGCCCCAGCATTTT.

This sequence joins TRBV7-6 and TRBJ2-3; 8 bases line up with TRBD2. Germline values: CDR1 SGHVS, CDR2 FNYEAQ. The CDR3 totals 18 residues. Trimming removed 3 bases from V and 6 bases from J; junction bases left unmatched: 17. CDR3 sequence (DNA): TGTGCCAGCAGCTTCCCCGGGACCTACGGGGGGGATGCGGATACGCAGTATTTT. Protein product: CASSFPGTYGGDADTQYF. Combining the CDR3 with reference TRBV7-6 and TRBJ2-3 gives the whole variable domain GAGVSQSPRYKVTKRGQDVALRCDPISGHVSLYWYRQALGQGPEFLTYFNYEAQQDKSGLPNDRFSAERPEGSISTLTIQRTEQRDSAMYRCASSFPGTYGGDADTQYFGPGTRLTVL.

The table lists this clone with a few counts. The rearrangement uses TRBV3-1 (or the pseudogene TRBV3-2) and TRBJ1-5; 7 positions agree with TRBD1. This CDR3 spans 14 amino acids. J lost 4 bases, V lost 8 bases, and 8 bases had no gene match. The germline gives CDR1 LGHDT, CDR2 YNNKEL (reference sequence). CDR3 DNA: TGTGCCAGCGGTTTAGGGACAGCAAATCAGCCCCAGCATTTT. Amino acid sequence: CASGLGTANQPQHF.

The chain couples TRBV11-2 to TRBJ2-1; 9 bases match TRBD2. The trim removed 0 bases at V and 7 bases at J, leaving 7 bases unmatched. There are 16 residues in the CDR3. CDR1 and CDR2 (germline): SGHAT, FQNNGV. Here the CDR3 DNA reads TGTGCCAGCAGCTTAGATACTAGCGGGCTGCTTAATGAGCAGTTCTTC. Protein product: CASSLDTSGLLNEQFF.

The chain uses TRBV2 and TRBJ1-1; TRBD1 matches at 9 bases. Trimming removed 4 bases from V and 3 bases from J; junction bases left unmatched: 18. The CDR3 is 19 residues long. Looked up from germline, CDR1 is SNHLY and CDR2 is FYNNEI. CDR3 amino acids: CASSVLPPAQGAPDTEAFF. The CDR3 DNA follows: TGTGCCAGCAGTGTCTTACCGCCAGCACAGGGGGCGCCGGACACTGAAGCTTTCTTT.

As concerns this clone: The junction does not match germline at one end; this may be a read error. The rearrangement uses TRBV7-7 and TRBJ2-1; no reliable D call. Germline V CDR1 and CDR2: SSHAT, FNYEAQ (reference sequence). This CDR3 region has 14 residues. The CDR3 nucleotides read TGTGCTAGCAGCTTAGGAATGGCCAGCGATGAGCAGTTCTTC. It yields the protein CASSLGMASDEQFF.

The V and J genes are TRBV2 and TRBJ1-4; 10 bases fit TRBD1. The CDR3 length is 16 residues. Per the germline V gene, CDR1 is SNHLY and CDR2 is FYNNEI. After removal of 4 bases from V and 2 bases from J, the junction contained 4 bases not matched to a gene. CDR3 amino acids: CASSGDRGRTNEKLFF. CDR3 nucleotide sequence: TGTGCCAGCAGTGGGGACAGGGGCCGCACTAATGAAAAACTGTTTTTT.

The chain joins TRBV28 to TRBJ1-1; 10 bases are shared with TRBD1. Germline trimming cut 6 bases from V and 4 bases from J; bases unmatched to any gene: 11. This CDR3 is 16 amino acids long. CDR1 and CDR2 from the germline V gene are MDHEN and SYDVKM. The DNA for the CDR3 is TGTGCCAGCAGACGAGGGACAGGGGTCCTCGGCACTGAAGCTTTCTTT. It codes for CASRRGTGVLGTEAFF. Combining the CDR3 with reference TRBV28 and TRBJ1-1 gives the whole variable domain DVKVTQSSRYLVKRTGEKVFLECVQDMDHENMFWYRQDPGLGLRLIYFSYDVKMKEKGDIPEGYSVSREKKERFSLILESASTNQTSMYLCASRRGTGVLGTEAFFGQGTRLTVV.

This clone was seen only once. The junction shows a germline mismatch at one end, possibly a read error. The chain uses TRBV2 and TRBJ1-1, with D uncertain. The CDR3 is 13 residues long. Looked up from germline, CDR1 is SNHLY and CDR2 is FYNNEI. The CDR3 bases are TGTGCCAGCAGCGAAGCCCCGTACACTGAAGCTTTCTTT. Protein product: CASSEAPYTEAFF.

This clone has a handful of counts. The CDR3 loop reads CASSADRGGEEQFF. CDR3 nucleotides: TGTGCCAGCAGTGCGGACAGGGGCGGTGAAGAGCAGTTCTTC. V and J are TRBV25-1 and TRBJ2-1; 9 bases match TRBD1. CDR3 length: 14 residues. The ends lost 4 bases at V and 10 bases at J; junction bases unmatched: 8. Germline CDR1 reads MGHDK; CDR2 reads SYGVNS.

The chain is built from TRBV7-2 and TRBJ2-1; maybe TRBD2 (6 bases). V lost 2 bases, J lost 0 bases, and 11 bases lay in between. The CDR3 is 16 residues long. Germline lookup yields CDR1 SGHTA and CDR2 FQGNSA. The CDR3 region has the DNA TGTGCCAGCAGCTTATCCGGGGGTCGCTCCTACAATGAGCAGTTCTTC. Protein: CASSLSGGRSYNEQFF.

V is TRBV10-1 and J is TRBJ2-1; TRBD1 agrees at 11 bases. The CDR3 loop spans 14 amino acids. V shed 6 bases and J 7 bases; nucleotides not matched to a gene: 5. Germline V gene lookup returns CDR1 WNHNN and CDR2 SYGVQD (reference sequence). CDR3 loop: CASSVDRGPNEQFF. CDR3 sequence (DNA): TGCGCCAGCAGCGTGGACAGGGGGCCTAATGAGCAGTTCTTC.

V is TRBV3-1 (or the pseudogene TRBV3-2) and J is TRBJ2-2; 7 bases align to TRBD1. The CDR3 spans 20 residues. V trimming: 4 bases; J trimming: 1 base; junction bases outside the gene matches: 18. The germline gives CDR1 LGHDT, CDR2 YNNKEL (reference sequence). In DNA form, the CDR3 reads TGTGCCAGCAGCCCGCAAGCGCGTGGACAGGTAGAGCTGAACACCGGGGAGCTGTTTTTT. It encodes CASSPQARGQVELNTGELFF.

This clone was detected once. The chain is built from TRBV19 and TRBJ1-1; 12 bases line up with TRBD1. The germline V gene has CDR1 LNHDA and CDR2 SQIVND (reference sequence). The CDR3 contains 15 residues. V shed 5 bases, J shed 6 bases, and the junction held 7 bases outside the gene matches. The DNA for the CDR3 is TGTGCCAGTAGTCCCGGGACAGGGGGCGCGTCTGAAGCTTTCTTT. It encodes CASSPGTGGASEAFF. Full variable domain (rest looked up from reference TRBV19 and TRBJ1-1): DGGITQSPKYLFRKEGQNVTLSCEQNLNHDAMYWYRQDPGQGLRLIYYSQIVNDFQKGDIAEGYSVSREKKESFPLTVTSAQKNPTAFYLCASSPGTGGASEAFFGQGTRLTVV.

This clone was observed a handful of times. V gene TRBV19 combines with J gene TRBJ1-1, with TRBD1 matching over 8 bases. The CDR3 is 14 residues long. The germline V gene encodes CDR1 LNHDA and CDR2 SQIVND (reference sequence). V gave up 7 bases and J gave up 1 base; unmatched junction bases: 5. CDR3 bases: TGTGCCAGTACCACCGGGACAGGGAACACTGAAGCTTTCTTT. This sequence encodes CASTTGTGNTEAFF.

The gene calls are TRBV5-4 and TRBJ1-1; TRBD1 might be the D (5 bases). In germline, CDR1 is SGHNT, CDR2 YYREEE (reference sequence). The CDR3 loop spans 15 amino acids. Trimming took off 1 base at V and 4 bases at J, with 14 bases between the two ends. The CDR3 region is CASSLSTLGGTEAFF. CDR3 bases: TGTGCCAGCAGCTTGTCTACCCTCGGGGGCACTGAAGCTTTCTTT.

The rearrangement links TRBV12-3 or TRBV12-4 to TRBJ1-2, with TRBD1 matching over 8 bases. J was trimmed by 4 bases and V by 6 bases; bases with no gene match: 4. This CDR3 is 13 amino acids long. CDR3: CASRDRAGYGYTF. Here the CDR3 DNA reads TGTGCCAGCAGGGACAGGGCTGGCTATGGCTACACCTTC.

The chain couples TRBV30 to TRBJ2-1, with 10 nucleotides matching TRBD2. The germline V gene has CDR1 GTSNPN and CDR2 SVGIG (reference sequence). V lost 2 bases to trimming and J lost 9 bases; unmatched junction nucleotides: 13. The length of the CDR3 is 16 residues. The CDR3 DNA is TGTGCCTGGAGTCTACCCCTCCTAGCGGGAGTTGTTGAGCAGTTCTTC. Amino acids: CAWSLPLLAGVVEQFF.

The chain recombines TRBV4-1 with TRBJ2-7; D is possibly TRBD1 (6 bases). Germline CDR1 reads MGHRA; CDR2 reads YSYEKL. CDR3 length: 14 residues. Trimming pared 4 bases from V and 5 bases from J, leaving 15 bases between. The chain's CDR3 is CASSRTTGSDEQYV. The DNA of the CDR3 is TGCGCCAGCAGCCGAACAACAGGGTCGGACGAGCAGTACGTC.

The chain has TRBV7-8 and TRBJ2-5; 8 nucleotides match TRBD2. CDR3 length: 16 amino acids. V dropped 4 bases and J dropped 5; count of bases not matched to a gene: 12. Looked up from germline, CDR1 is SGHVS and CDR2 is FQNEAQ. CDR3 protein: CASSSRQGLGFETQYF. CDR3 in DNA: TGTGCCAGCAGCTCGCGCCAGGGACTAGGGTTTGAGACCCAGTACTTC.

The CDR3 coding sequence is TGTGCCAGCAGTGAAAAAACAGGGCTAAGCTCCTATAATTCACCCCTCCACTTT. Translating gives CASSEKTGLSSYNSPLHF. The chain carries TRBV6-1 and TRBJ1-6, with D perhaps TRBD1 (6 bases). Trimming cost V 2 bases and J 0 bases, with 14 bases left between them. There are 18 residues in the CDR3. The germline gives CDR1 MNHNS, CDR2 SASEGT.

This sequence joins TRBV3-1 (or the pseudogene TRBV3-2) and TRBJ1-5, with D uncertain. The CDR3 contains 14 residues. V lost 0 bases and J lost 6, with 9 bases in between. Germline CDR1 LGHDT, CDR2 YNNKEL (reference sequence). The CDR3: CASSQETGFQPQHF. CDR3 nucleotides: TGTGCCAGCAGCCAAGAGACGGGGTTTCAGCCCCAGCATTTT.

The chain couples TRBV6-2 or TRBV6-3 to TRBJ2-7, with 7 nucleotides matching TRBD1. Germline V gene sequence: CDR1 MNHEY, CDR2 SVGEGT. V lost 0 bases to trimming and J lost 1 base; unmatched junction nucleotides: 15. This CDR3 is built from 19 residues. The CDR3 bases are TGTGCCAGCAGTTACTCAGAACGCCCGAATCGGGACAGATCCTACGAGCAGTACTTC. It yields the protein CASSYSERPNRDRSYEQYF.

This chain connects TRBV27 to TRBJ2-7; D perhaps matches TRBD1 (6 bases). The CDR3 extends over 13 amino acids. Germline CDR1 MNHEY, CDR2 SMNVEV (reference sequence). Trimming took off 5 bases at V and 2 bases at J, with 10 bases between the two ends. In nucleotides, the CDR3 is TGTGCCAGCAGTATCGGACAGACCTACGAGCAGTACTTC. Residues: CASSIGQTYEQYF.

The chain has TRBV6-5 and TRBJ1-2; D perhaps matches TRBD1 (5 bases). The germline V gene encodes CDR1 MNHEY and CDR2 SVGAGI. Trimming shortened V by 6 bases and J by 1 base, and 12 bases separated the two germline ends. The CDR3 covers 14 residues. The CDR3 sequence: CASSPTEINYGYTF. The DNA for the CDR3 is TGTGCCAGCAGCCCGACAGAGATTAACTATGGCTACACCTTC.

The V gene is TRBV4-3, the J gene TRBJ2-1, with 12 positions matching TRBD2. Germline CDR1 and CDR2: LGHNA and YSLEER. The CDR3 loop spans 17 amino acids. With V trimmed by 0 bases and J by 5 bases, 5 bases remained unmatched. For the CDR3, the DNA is TGCGCCAGCAGCCAAGATCATGGACTAGCGGGACACAATGAGCAGTTCTTC. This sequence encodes CASSQDHGLAGHNEQFF.

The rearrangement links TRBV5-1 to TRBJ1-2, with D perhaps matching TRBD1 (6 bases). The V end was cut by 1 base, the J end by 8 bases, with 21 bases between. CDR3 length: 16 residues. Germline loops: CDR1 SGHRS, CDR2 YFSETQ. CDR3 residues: CASSLRGPGGLSGYTF. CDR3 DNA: TGCGCCAGCAGCTTGCGGGGGCCGGGGGGGCTGTCCGGCTACACCTTC. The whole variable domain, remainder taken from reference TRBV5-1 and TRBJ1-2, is KAGVTQTPRYLIKTRGQQVTLSCSPISGHRSVSWYQQTPGQGLQFLFEYFSETQRNKGNFPGRFSGRQFSNSRSEMNVSTLELGDSALYLCASSLRGPGGLSGYTFGSGTRLTVV.

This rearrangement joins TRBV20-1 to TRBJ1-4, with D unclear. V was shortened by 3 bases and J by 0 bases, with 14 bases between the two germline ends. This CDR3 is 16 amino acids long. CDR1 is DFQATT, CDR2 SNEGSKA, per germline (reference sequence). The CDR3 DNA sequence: TGCAGTGCTAGTTCCTACCGCACCACAACTAATGAAAAACTGTTTTTT. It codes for CSASSYRTTTNEKLFF.

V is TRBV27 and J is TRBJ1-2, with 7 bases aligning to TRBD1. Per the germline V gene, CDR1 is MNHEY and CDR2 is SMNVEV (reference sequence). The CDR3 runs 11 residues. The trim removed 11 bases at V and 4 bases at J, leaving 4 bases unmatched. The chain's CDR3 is CAAGTAYGYTF. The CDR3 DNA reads TGTGCCGCGGGGACAGCCTATGGCTACACCTTC.

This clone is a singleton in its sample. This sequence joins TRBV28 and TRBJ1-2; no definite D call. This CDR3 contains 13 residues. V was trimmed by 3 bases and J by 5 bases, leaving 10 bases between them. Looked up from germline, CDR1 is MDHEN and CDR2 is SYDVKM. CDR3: CASSFPGYYGYTF. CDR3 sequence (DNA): TGTGCCAGCAGTTTCCCCGGGTATTATGGCTACACCTTC.